These 24 T cell receptor beta chains share one sample of origin, sequenced in a study of cytomegalovirus exposure and HLA in healthy donors. PCR amplification relied on 60 Vbeta primers (plus 13 Jbeta primers). Sequencing used immunoSEQ multiplex PCR; TCRdb keeps in-frame clones, though not all of them. The sample holds some 130,000 clones, 75% to 80% seen once. Sequencing used PBMCs. These receptors came from a man under 40 in good health and CMV-seronegative.

This chain connects TRBV29-1 to TRBJ2-5, with 8 bases matching TRBD1. The CDR3 is 15 amino acids. With V trimmed by 3 bases and J by 6 bases, 12 bases remained unmatched. The germline V gene has CDR1 SQVTM and CDR2 ANQGSEA. The CDR3 sequence: CSVDRGLGLLKTQYF. Written as DNA, the CDR3 is TGCAGCGTTGACAGGGGGCTAGGTCTATTAAAGACCCAGTACTTC. Using reference TRBV29-1 and TRBJ2-5 for the parts outside the CDR3, the full variable domain is SAVISQKPSRDICQRGTSLTIQCQVDSQVTMMFWYRQQPGQSLTLIATANQGSEATYESGFVIDKFPISRPNLTFSTLTVSNMSPEDSSIYLCSVDRGLGLLKTQYFGPGTRLLVL.

For the CDR3, the DNA is TGCGCCAGCAGCTGGGGACTAGCGGGAGGGGGATACAATGAGCAGTTCTTC. It translates to CASSWGLAGGGYNEQFF. The V and J genes are TRBV5-1 and TRBJ2-1; 16 nucleotides agree with TRBD2. This CDR3 contains 17 residues. CDR1 is SGHRS and CDR2 is YFSETQ in the germline V gene. The J segment lost 4 bases and the V segment lost 3 bases, leaving 4 bases of the junction unmatched.

The gene calls are TRBV6-4 and TRBJ2-1; 8 bases agree with TRBD2. The V gene's germline CDR1 is MRHNA and CDR2 SNTAGT. The V and J ends lost 8 bases and 0 bases, in that order; junction bases with no gene match: 6. The CDR3 is 15 amino acids. The CDR3 spells CASRTSGSSYNEQFF. In DNA, the CDR3 is TGTGCCAGCCGTACTAGCGGTAGCTCCTACAATGAGCAGTTCTTC.

The chain employs TRBV7-3 and TRBJ2-1; D ambiguous. Trimming removed 5 bases at V and 0 bases at J, with 11 bases between. Looked up from germline, CDR1 is SGHTA and CDR2 is FQGTGA. The CDR3 covers 15 residues. CDR3 in DNA: TGTGCCAGCAGCCTAGATGTAAGCTCCTACAATGAGCAGTTCTTC. Translated, it gives CASSLDVSSYNEQFF.

The gene calls are TRBV11-2 and TRBJ2-7; perhaps TRBD2 as D (6 bases). This CDR3 has 16 residues. From germline, CDR1 is SGHAT and CDR2 FQNNGV. V was clipped by 0 bases and J by 1 base, with 13 bases between them. The CDR3 nucleotides read TGTGCCAGCAGCTTAGATTCCGGGAGTACTTCCTACGAGCAGTACTTC. Translated: CASSLDSGSTSYEQYF.

The J gene is TRBJ2-1, the V gene TRBV11-2; D perhaps matches TRBD1 (6 bases). Germline V gene sequence: CDR1 SGHAT, CDR2 FQNNGV. This CDR3 region has 15 residues. The germline V and J ends were trimmed by 3 bases and 4 bases, with 13 bases remaining between them. The chain's CDR3 is CASSFFQGTYNEQFF. DNA for the CDR3: TGTGCCAGCAGCTTTTTTCAGGGGACGTACAATGAGCAGTTCTTC.

This rearrangement joins TRBV14 to TRBJ2-1, with D possibly matching TRBD2 (5 bases). This CDR3 comprises 15 residues. Between the trimmed V and J ends, which lost 5 bases and 4 bases, there was a span of 15 bases. CDR1 and CDR2 from the germline V gene are SGHDN and FVKESK. The CDR3 region is CASSYRTGPYNEQFF. The DNA for the CDR3 is TGTGCCAGCAGCTATAGGACTGGACCATACAATGAGCAGTTCTTC.

The chain's CDR3 is CASTSGSSPDTQYF. The CDR3 DNA follows: TGTGCCAGTACTAGCGGGAGTAGTCCAGATACGCAGTATTTT. This chain uses TRBV9 with TRBJ2-3, with 11 bases fitting TRBD2. Germline lookup yields CDR1 SGDLS and CDR2 YYNGEE. CDR3 length: 14 residues. J gave up 4 bases and V 8 bases, and 6 bases lay outside the gene matches.

This rearrangement joins TRBV6-5 to TRBJ1-3; a possible D gene is TRBD1 (5 bases). V lost 7 bases, J lost 0 bases, and 13 bases lay in between. Looked up from germline, CDR1 is MNHEY and CDR2 is SVGAGI. This CDR3 spans 15 amino acids. The CDR3 sequence: CASTRQGNSGNTIYF. CDR3 nucleotide sequence: TGTGCCAGCACCCGCCAGGGAAACTCTGGAAACACCATATATTTT.

The CDR3 here is CAISELELAGGGDKNIQYF. The CDR3 DNA sequence: TGTGCCATCAGTGAGCTTGAACTAGCGGGAGGTGGGGACAAAAACATTCAGTACTTC. This sequence joins TRBV10-3 and TRBJ2-4; 12 nucleotides agree with TRBD2. V was clipped by 2 bases and J by 3 bases; unmatched bases: 11. The germline V gene encodes CDR1 ENHRY and CDR2 SYGVKD. The CDR3 has 19 residues.

This rearrangement joins TRBV7-2 to TRBJ1-5; D may be TRBD1 (5 bases). With 5 bases removed from V and 6 bases from J, the gap between germline ends came to 17 bases. CDR1 and CDR2 (germline): SGHTA, FQGNSA. The CDR3 totals 15 residues. The CDR3 protein is CASSLVGGAGQPQHF. Written as DNA, the CDR3 is TGTGCCAGCAGCCTAGTGGGTGGGGCTGGTCAGCCCCAGCATTTT.

This clone has more than one count but fewer than ten. This rearrangement joins TRBV7-6 to TRBJ2-1, with D perhaps TRBD2 (7 bases). CDR3 size: 15 residues. Trimming left V 5 bases short and J 8 bases short, with 19 bases between. Germline-derived CDR1 and CDR2 are SGHVS and FNYEAQ. DNA for the CDR3: TGTGCCAGCAGCCGGGACACCGGACTAGTCGATGAGCAGTTCTTC. Residues: CASSRDTGLVDEQFF.

V is TRBV7-6 and J is TRBJ2-1; 10 nucleotides agree with TRBD2. With V trimmed by 5 bases and J by 1 base, 2 bases remained unmatched. The CDR3 has 15 amino acids. Germline V gene data show CDR1 as SGHVS and CDR2 as FNYEAQ. The CDR3 here is CASSRAGGSYNEQFF. CDR3 DNA sequence: TGTGCCAGCAGCCGAGCGGGAGGGTCCTACAATGAGCAGTTCTTC.

V and J are TRBV7-6 and TRBJ2-7; 7 bases match TRBD2. Germline loops: CDR1 SGHVS, CDR2 FNYEAQ. The V and J ends lost 6 bases and 2 bases, in that order; junction bases with no gene match: 4. This CDR3 region has 13 residues. This CDR3 is CASSWEGTYEQYF. The CDR3, as DNA: TGTGCCAGCAGTTGGGAGGGGACCTACGAGCAGTACTTC.

The rearrangement uses TRBV5-4 and TRBJ2-7; no clear D. The CDR3 length is 14 residues. V was shortened by 0 bases and J by 2 bases, with 9 bases between the two germline ends. In germline, CDR1 is SGHNT, CDR2 YYREEE (reference sequence). Here the CDR3 reads CASSLGAETYEQYF. As DNA, the CDR3 is TGTGCCAGCAGCTTGGGGGCCGAGACCTACGAGCAGTACTTC.

This clone has just a few counts. In DNA, the CDR3 is TGCGCCAGCAGCTTGCGGGGTGAGAACACTGAAGCTTTCTTT. Protein sequence: CASSLRGENTEAFF. This chain uses TRBV5-1 with TRBJ1-1; D gene ambiguous. This CDR3 comprises 14 residues. Germline-derived CDR1 and CDR2 are SGHRS and YFSETQ. The germline V and J ends were trimmed by 1 base and 1 base, with 8 bases remaining between them.

This clone was seen only a few times. The chain has TRBV15 and TRBJ2-5, with D maybe TRBD1 (6 bases). V dropped 1 base and J dropped 3 bases, with 12 bases sitting between them. This CDR3 comprises 15 residues. In germline, CDR1 is LNHNV, CDR2 YYDKDF (reference sequence). CDR3 residues: CATSRGSAGEETQYF. Written as DNA, the CDR3 is TGTGCCACCAGCAGAGGTTCGGCAGGGGAAGAGACCCAGTACTTC.

This chain links TRBV19 with TRBJ2-7; 9 bases line up with TRBD1. Germline-derived CDR1 and CDR2 are LNHDA and SQIVND (reference sequence). The CDR3 has 15 residues. Trimming took 2 bases from V and 5 from J; bases not matched to a gene: 7. The CDR3, as DNA: TGTGCCAGTAGTATACCCGGGACAGGGTACCACGAGCAGTACTTC. Residues: CASSIPGTGYHEQYF.

This chain connects TRBV9 to TRBJ1-2; D might be TRBD1 (5 bases). CDR3 length equals 15 residues. The V and J ends lost 0 bases and 0 bases respectively, with 9 bases between them. CDR1 and CDR2 from the germline V gene are SGDLS and YYNGEE. The CDR3 DNA reads as TGTGCCAGCAGCGTAGGGGGCATCGCTAACTATGGCTACACCTTC. Encoded protein: CASSVGGIANYGYTF.

CDR3 sequence reads: CASSFSGGGEQYF. The CDR3 region has the DNA TGTGCCAGCAGCTTCTCGGGGGGTGGCGAGCAGTACTTC. V and J are TRBV7-9 and TRBJ2-7, with TRBD2 matching 7 bases. CDR1 is SEHNR, CDR2 FQNEAQ, per germline (reference sequence). This CDR3 region has 13 residues. The V segment lost 3 bases and the J segment 6 bases; nucleotides outside the gene matches: 5.

CDR3 bases: TGCGCCAGCAGCCAAGGGCCAGCTAGCTCCTACGAGCAGTACTTC. Amino acids: CASSQGPASSYEQYF. The V gene is TRBV4-1, the J gene TRBJ2-7; D call uncertain. In germline, CDR1 is MGHRA, CDR2 YSYEKL. The CDR3 is 15 residues long. Trimming took off 1 base at V and 0 bases at J, with 10 bases between the two ends.

The chain joins TRBV11-2 to TRBJ1-2; no clear D gene. The CDR3 runs to 13 residues. Trimming took off 5 bases at V and 4 bases at J, with 11 bases between the two ends. Germline V lookup: CDR1 SGHAT, CDR2 FQNNGV. DNA for the CDR3: TGTGCCAGCAGCCCGACCGGGTTCTATGGCTACACCTTC. Its translation is CASSPTGFYGYTF.

The genes are TRBV5-4 and TRBJ2-5; 14 nucleotides match TRBD2. Trimming at V came to 6 bases and at J to 5 bases, leaving 9 bases not matched to a gene. The CDR3 has 16 residues. Germline lookup yields CDR1 SGHNT and CDR2 YYREEE (reference sequence). The CDR3 DNA is TGTGCCAGCACGAAGGGACTAGCGGGAGTAGGGGAGACCCAGTACTTC. It translates to CASTKGLAGVGETQYF.

This clone was detected only once. This chain uses TRBV18 with TRBJ2-1; the match to TRBD1 covers 9 bases. This CDR3 region has 14 residues. Germline CDR1 KGHSH, CDR2 LQKENI. Losses at the gene ends were 6 bases for V and 6 bases for J; bases not matched to a gene: 6. The CDR3 coding sequence is TGTGCCAGCTCTCCGCCGGGACAGGGCAATGAGCAGTTCTTC. This encodes CASSPPGQGNEQFF.